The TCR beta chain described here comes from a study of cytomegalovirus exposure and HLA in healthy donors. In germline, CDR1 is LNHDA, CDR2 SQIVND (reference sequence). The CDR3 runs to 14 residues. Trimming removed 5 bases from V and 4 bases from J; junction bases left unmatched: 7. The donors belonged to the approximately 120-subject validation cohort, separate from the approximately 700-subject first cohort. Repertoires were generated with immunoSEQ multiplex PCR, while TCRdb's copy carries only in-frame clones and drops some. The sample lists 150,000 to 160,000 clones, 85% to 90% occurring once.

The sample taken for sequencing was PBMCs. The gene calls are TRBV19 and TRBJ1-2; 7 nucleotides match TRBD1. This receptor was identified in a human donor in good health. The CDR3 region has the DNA TGTGCCAGTAGTGCACAGGGGTTCCTCTATGGCTACACCTTC. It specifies CASSAQGFLYGYTF.